This T cell receptor (beta chain) was recovered during a study of blood T cell repertoires in COVID-19. Background on the study: Whether acute or convalescent, the COVID-19 samples came from the United States, Italy and Spain. T cells, B-cell-depleted T cells, or PBMCs supplied cDNA or gDNA.

Methods used by the authors: Estimation of nucleated cell counts was performed using reference gene primer amplification. Assay used: immunoSEQ multiplex PCR; TCRdb lists only in-frame clones, some missing. That table supplies the V and J calls and clone size; D and trimming were determined from the DNA. The profile shows about 93,000 clones, approximately 80% of them singletons. This CDR3 is built from 14 residues. CDR1 is ENHRY and CDR2 is SYGVKD in the germline V gene. V gave up 4 bases and J gave up 6 bases; unmatched junction bases: 7. The chain combines TRBV10-3 with TRBJ2-7; 9 bases agree with TRBD1. Material for sequencing was peripheral blood. The source of this sequence is a human donor in a cohort sampled during active COVID-19. The CDR3 region is CAISVTGGLGEQYF. CDR3 bases: TGTGCCATCAGTGTCACAGGGGGCCTCGGCGAGCAGTACTTC.